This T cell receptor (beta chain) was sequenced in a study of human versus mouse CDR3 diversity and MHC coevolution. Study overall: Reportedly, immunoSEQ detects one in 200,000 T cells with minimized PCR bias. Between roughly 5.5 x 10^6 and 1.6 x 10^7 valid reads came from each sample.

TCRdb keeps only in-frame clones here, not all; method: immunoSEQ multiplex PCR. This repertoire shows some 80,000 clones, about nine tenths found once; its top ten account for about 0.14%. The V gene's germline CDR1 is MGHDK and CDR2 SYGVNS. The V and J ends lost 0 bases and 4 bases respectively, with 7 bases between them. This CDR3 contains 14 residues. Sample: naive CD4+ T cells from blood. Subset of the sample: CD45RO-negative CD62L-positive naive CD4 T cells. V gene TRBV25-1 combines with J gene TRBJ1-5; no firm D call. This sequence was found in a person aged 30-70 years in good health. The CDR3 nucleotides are TGTGCCAGCAGTGAATACGGAGGAAATCAGCCCCAGCATTTT. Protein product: CASSEYGGNQPQHF.